This T cell receptor beta chain was obtained from a study of cytomegalovirus exposure and HLA in healthy donors. CDR1 is SGHTA, CDR2 FQGNSA, per germline. The CDR3 loop spans 13 amino acids. V was shortened by 2 bases and J by 3 bases, with 5 bases between the two germline ends. Clones were read by immunoSEQ multiplex PCR, and TCRdb kept only the in-frame ones, dropping some. The sample lists tens of thousands of clones, approximately 93% occurring once. V usage is TRBV7-2 and J usage is TRBJ2-1; D is undetermined. Input material: PBMCs. The source of this sequence is a woman under 30 in good health and CMV-seropositive. The CDR3 region has the DNA TGTGCCAGCAGCTTATACAACTACAATGAGCAGTTCTTC. It encodes CASSLYNYNEQFF.